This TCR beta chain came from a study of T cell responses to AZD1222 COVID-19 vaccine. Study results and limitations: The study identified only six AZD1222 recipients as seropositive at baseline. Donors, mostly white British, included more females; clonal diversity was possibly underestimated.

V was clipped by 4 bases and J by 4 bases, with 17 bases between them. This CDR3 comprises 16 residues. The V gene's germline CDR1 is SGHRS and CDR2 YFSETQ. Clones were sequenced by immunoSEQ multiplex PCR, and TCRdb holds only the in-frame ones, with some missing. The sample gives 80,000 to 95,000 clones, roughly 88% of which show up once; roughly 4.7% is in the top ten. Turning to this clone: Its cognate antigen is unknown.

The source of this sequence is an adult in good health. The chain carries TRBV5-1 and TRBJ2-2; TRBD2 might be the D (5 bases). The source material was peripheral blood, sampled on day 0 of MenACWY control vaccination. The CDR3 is CASSDGAIRGTGELFF. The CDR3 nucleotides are TGCGCCAGCAGCGATGGAGCTATACGGGGCACCGGGGAGCTGTTTTTT. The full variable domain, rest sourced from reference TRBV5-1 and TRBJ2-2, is KAGVTQTPRYLIKTRGQQVTLSCSPISGHRSVSWYQQTPGQGLQFLFEYFSETQRNKGNFPGRFSGRQFSNSRSEMNVSTLELGDSALYLCASSDGAIRGTGELFFGEGSRLTVL.